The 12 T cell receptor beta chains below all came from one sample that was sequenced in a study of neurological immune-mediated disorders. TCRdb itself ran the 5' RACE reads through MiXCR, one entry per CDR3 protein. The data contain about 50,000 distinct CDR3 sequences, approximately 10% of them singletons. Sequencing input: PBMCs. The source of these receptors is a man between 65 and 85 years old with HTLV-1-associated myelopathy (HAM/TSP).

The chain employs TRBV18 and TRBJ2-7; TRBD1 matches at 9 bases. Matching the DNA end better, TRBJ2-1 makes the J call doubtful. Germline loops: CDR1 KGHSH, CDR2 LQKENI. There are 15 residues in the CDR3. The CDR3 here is CASSPDRGLKYEQFF. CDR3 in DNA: TGTGCCAGCTCTCCGGACAGGGGTTTGAAGTACGAGCAGTTCTTC.

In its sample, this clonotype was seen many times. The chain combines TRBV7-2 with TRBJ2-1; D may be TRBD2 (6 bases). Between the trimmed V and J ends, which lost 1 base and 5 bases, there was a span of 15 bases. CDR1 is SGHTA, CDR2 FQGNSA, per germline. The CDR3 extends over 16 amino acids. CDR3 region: CASSLVGQGLNNEQFF. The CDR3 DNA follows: TGTGCCAGCAGCTTAGTTGGGCAGGGACTTAACAATGAGCAGTTCTTC.

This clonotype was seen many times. Here the CDR3 DNA reads TGTGCCAGCAGCCAGCCCCCTGAGGGACTATCCCAAGAGACCCAGTACTTC. It specifies CASSQPPEGLSQETQYF. The rearrangement links TRBV12-3 or TRBV12-4 to TRBJ2-5; 7 nucleotides align to TRBD2. Germline trimming cut 6 bases from V and 1 base from J; bases unmatched to any gene: 14. The CDR3 has 17 amino acids.

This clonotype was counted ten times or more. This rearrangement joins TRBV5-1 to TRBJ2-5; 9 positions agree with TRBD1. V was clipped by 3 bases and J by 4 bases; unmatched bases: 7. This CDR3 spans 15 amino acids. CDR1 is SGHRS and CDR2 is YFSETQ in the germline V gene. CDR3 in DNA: TGCGCCAGCAGCTCTACGGGACAGGGTGGAGAGACCCAGTACTTC. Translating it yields CASSSTGQGGETQYF.

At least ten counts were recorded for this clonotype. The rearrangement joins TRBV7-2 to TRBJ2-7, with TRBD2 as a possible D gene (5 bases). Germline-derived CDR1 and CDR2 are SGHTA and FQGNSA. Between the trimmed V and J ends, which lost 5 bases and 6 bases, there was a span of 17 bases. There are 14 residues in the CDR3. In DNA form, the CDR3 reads TGTGCCAGCAGCCTCCCCACTAGACCCCTCGAGCAGTACTTC. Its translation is CASSLPTRPLEQYF.

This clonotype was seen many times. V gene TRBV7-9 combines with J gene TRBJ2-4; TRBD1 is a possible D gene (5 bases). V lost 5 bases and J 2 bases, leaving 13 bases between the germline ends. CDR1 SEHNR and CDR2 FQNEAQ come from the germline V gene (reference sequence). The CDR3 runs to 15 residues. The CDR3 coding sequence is TGTGCCAGCAGCCGGACATACCCCACCAAAAACATTCAGTACTTC. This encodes CASSRTYPTKNIQYF.

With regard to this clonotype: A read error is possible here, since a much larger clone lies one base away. The CDR3: CAISPSSDTQYF. CDR3 nucleotide sequence: TGTGCCATCTCACCAAGCAGTGATACGCAGTATTTT. The gene calls are TRBV18 and TRBJ2-3; no clear D gene. The germline CDR1 and CDR2 sequences are KGHSH and LQKENI. CDR3 length equals 12 residues.

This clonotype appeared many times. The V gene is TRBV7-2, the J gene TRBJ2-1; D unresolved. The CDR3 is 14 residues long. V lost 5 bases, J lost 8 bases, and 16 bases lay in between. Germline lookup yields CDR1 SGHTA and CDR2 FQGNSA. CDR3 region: CASSPLGSGDEQFF. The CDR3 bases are TGTGCCAGCAGCCCGCTCGGGTCGGGCGATGAGCAGTTCTTC.

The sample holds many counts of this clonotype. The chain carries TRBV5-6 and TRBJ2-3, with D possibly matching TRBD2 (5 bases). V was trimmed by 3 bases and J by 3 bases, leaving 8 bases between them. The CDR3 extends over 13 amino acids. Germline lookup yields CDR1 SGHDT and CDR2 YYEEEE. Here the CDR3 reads CASSSRLTDTQYF. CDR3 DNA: TGTGCCAGCAGCTCCCGACTAACAGATACGCAGTATTTT.

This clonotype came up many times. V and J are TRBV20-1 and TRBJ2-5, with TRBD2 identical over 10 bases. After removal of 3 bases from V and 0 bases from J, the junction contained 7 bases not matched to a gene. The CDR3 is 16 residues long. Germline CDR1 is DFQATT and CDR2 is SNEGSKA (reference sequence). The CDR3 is CSARGLAGAYQETQYF. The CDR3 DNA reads TGCAGTGCTAGGGGGCTAGCGGGAGCTTACCAAGAGACCCAGTACTTC.

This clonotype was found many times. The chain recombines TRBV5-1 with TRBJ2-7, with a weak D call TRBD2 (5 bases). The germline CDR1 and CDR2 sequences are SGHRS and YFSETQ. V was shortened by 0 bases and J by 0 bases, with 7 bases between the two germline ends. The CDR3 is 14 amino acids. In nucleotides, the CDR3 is TGCGCCAGCAGCTTGGGAGGGAACTCCTACGAGCAGTACTTC. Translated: CASSLGGNSYEQYF.

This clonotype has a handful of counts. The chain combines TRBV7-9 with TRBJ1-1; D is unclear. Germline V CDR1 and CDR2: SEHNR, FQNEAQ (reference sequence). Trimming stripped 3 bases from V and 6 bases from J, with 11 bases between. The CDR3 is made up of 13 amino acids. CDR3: CASSFRFSAEAFF. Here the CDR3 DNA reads TGTGCCAGCAGCTTTCGGTTTTCGGCTGAAGCTTTCTTT.